These 18 T cell receptor beta chains share one sample of origin, sequenced in a study of graft-versus-host responses after intestinal transplantation. Lymphocytes (intraepithelial and lamina propria) were released by processing the graft tissue. Clones were read by immunoSEQ multiplex PCR, and TCRdb kept only the in-frame ones, dropping some. Among about 63,000 clones listed, 89% were seen once. The input for sequencing was ileum tissue, taken approximately 56 weeks after transplant. These TCRs come from a human patient who received an intestinal transplant, so some T cells may come from the graft donor.

The chain joins TRBV6-1 to TRBJ2-2; D is possibly TRBD2 (7 bases). With 2 bases removed from V and 4 bases from J, the gap between germline ends came to 11 bases. The V gene's germline CDR1 is MNHNS and CDR2 SASEGT. The CDR3 is made up of 15 amino acids. The CDR3 loop reads CASSERGAGTGELFF. The CDR3 DNA sequence: TGTGCCAGCAGTGAACGGGGGGCAGGCACCGGGGAGCTGTTTTTT.

The rearrangement uses TRBV7-3 and TRBJ2-5, with TRBD2 identical over 11 bases. Germline CDR1 reads SGHTA; CDR2 reads FQGTGA. The CDR3 loop spans 17 amino acids. V was clipped by 5 bases and J by 5 bases; unmatched bases: 13. The CDR3 DNA reads TGTGCCAGCAGCACGGGACTAGCGGACCGTCTCGGCGAGACCCAGTACTTC. Its translation: CASSTGLADRLGETQYF.

The V gene is TRBV27, the J gene TRBJ2-5, with 11 positions matching TRBD2. This CDR3 contains 16 residues. Per germline, CDR1 MNHEY and CDR2 SMNVEV (reference sequence). With 8 bases clipped from V and 2 bases from J, the junction kept 10 bases outside the gene matches. The CDR3 loop reads CASSPGLAVRQETQYF. As DNA, the CDR3 is TGTGCCAGCTCACCGGGACTAGCGGTGCGACAAGAGACCCAGTACTTC.

The chain carries TRBV28 and TRBJ1-3; D is undetermined. V was cut by 6 bases and J by 3 bases, with 9 bases left in between. This CDR3 has 13 amino acids. In germline, CDR1 is MDHEN, CDR2 SYDVKM. CDR3 coding DNA: TGTGCCAGCAGCGTCGACGGTGGAAACACCATATATTTT. Protein: CASSVDGGNTIYF.

This sequence joins TRBV6-4 and TRBJ1-1; 7 bases align to TRBD1. V lost 4 bases, J lost 5 bases, and 7 bases stayed unmatched. Germline CDR1 MRHNA, CDR2 SNTAGT. The CDR3 runs 14 residues. CDR3 sequence: CASSGTRGKTEAFF. For the CDR3, the DNA is TGTGCCAGCAGTGGAACCAGGGGGAAGACTGAAGCTTTCTTT.

Here the CDR3 DNA reads TGTGCCAGCAGTGCCAGGCCTACCAAGTCCTACGAGCAGTACTTC. It translates to CASSARPTKSYEQYF. The V gene is TRBV6-1, the J gene TRBJ2-7; D gene ambiguous. There are 15 residues in the CDR3. Trimming pared 4 bases from V and 1 base from J, leaving 14 bases between. The germline V gene encodes CDR1 MNHNS and CDR2 SASEGT.

This chain connects TRBV4-1 to TRBJ2-7; D is perhaps TRBD1 or TRBD2 (5 bases each). The germline V gene encodes CDR1 MGHRA and CDR2 YSYEKL. With 7 bases removed from V and 2 bases from J, the gap between germline ends came to 6 bases. The CDR3 is made up of 11 amino acids. The CDR3 DNA is TGCGCCAGCAAGGGACCCTACGAGCAGTACTTC. Translating it yields CASKGPYEQYF.

The J gene is TRBJ2-3, the V gene TRBV2; no definite D call. With 6 bases removed from V and 6 bases from J, the gap between germline ends came to 4 bases. Germline lookup yields CDR1 SNHLY and CDR2 FYNNEI. The CDR3 loop spans 10 amino acids. CDR3 protein: CASRVDTQYF. The CDR3 nucleotides are TGTGCCAGCAGAGTCGATACGCAGTATTTT.

The rearrangement links TRBV5-1 to TRBJ2-3; 10 nucleotides align to TRBD1. V gave up 4 bases and J gave up 0 bases; unmatched junction bases: 5. Per the germline V gene, CDR1 is SGHRS and CDR2 is YFSETQ. The CDR3 is 16 residues long. CDR3 bases: TGCGCCAGCAGCCAGGGACAGGGGAGAAGCACAGATACGCAGTATTTT. Its protein product is CASSQGQGRSTDTQYF.

The rearrangement uses TRBV9 and TRBJ1-1; D unclear. Germline V gene lookup returns CDR1 SGDLS and CDR2 YYNGEE. Trimming left V 0 bases short and J 5 bases short, with 11 bases between. The length of the CDR3 is 14 residues. The DNA of the CDR3 is TGTGCCAGCAGCGTAGGTAGTCATCGGACTGAAGCTTTCTTT. It yields the protein CASSVGSHRTEAFF.

V usage is TRBV4-1 and J usage is TRBJ2-5; TRBD2 matches 9 bases. CDR1 and CDR2 from the germline V gene are MGHRA and YSYEKL. V lost 4 bases, J lost 0 bases, and 12 bases stayed unmatched. The CDR3 has 18 residues. The CDR3 reads CASSPEPTSGRYQETQYF. Written as DNA, the CDR3 is TGCGCCAGCAGCCCCGAGCCCACTAGCGGGCGGTACCAAGAGACCCAGTACTTC.

This chain links TRBV9 with TRBJ1-3; 9 bases line up with TRBD1. The germline V gene encodes CDR1 SGDLS and CDR2 YYNGEE. The CDR3 consists of 19 residues. V lost 4 bases to trimming and J lost 0 bases; unmatched junction nucleotides: 14. CDR3 sequence: CASSPRDRAYTLSGNTIYF. The CDR3 DNA reads as TGTGCCAGCAGCCCCCGGGACAGGGCCTATACTCTCTCTGGAAACACCATATATTTT.

The chain couples TRBV29-1 to TRBJ1-5; 7 positions match TRBD1. The CDR3 is 12 amino acids. Germline V gene data show CDR1 as SQVTM and CDR2 as ANQGSEA. The V segment lost 6 bases and the J segment 9 bases; nucleotides outside the gene matches: 8. DNA for the CDR3: TGCAGCGTCCGACAGGGAGGAGGGCCCCAGCATTTT. This sequence encodes CSVRQGGGPQHF.

This clone was observed a single time. The chain joins TRBV6-6 to TRBJ2-7; perhaps TRBD2 as D (6 bases). Trimming took off 4 bases at V and 5 bases at J, with 18 bases between the two ends. The germline V gene has CDR1 MNHNY and CDR2 SVGAGI (reference sequence). CDR3 length: 15 amino acids. This CDR3 is CASSLAVSGTHEQYF. In DNA form, the CDR3 reads TGTGCCAGCAGTTTAGCGGTTTCCGGGACCCACGAGCAGTACTTC.

The rearrangement links TRBV29-1 to TRBJ1-5; D gene ambiguous. V was trimmed by 6 bases and J by 3 bases, leaving 12 bases between them. There are 13 residues in the CDR3. Germline lookup yields CDR1 SQVTM and CDR2 ANQGSEA. The DNA of the CDR3 is TGCAGCGTATCCTCGAGGGACAATCAGCCCCAGCATTTT. Amino acid sequence: CSVSSRDNQPQHF.

The chain uses TRBV5-1 and TRBJ1-1; D call uncertain. Trimming pared 1 base from V and 1 base from J, leaving 8 bases between. The CDR3 has 14 amino acids. Germline CDR1 is SGHRS and CDR2 is YFSETQ. Here the CDR3 reads CASSLYSSNTEAFF. The CDR3 DNA follows: TGCGCCAGCAGCTTGTATTCCTCGAACACTGAAGCTTTCTTT.

The V and J genes are TRBV5-4 and TRBJ1-6; 8 bases map to TRBD1. CDR1 SGHNT and CDR2 YYREEE come from the germline V gene (reference sequence). CDR3 length equals 15 residues. The J segment lost 9 bases and the V segment lost 3 bases, leaving 8 bases of the junction unmatched. The CDR3 sequence: CASSSTGVEASPLHF. DNA of the CDR3: TGTGCCAGCAGCTCGACAGGGGTCGAGGCTTCACCCCTCCACTTT. Full variable domain (missing parts from reference TRBV5-4 and TRBJ1-6): ETGVTQSPTHLIKTRGQQVTLRCSSQSGHNTVSWYQQALGQGPQFIFQYYREEENGRGNFPPRFSGLQFPNYSSELNVNALELDDSALYLCASSSTGVEASPLHFGNGTRLTVT.

This sequence joins TRBV9 and TRBJ2-3, with a possible D match to TRBD2 (6 bases). The V end was cut by 4 bases, the J end by 2 bases, with 17 bases between. Germline CDR1 reads SGDLS; CDR2 reads YYNGEE. The CDR3 contains 16 residues. This chain's CDR3 is CASSPRDFLTTDTQYF. The CDR3 nucleotides are TGTGCCAGCAGCCCCCGGGACTTCCTGACCACAGATACGCAGTATTTT.